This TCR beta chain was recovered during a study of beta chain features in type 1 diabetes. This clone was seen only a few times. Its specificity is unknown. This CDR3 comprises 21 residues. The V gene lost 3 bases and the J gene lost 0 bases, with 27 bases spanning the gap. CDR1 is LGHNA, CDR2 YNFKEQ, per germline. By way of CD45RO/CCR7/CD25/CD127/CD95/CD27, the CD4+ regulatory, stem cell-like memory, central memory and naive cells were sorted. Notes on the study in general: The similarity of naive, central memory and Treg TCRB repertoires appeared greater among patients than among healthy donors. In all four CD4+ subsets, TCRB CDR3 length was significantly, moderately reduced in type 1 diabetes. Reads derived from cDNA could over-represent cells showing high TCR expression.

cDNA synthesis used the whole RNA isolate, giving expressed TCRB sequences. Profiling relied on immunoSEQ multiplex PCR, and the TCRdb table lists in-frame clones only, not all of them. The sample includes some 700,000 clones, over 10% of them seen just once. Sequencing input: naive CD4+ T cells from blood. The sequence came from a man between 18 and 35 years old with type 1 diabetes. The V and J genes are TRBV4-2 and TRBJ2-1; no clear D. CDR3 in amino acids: CASSHSVLGQVVLSSYNEQFF. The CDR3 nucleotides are TGTGCCAGCAGCCACTCGGTTCTAGGGCAGGTCGTTCTGAGCTCCTACAATGAGCAGTTCTTC.